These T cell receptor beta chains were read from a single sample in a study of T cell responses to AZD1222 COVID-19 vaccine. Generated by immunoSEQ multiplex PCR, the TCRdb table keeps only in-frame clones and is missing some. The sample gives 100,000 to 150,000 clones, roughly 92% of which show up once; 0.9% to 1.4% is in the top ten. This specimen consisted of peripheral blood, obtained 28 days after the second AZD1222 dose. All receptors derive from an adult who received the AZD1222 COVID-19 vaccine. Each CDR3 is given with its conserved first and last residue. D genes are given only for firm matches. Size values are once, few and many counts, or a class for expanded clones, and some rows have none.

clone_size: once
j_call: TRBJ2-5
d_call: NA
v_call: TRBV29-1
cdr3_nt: TGCAGCGTTGATAGGGCAGAGACCCAGTACTTC
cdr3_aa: CSVDRAETQYF

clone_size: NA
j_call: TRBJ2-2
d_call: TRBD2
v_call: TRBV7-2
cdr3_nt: TGTGCCAGCAGATCAGCGGGGGGCCGGAGAACCGGGGAGCTGTTTTTT
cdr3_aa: CASRSAGGRRTGELFF

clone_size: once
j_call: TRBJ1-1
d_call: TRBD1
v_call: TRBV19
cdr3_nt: TGTGCCAGTAGTTTGGCAGGGGGGACTGAAGCTTTCTTT
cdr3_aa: CASSLAGGTEAFF

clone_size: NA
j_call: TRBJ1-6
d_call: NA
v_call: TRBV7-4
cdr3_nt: TGTGCCAGCAGCCCACAGAAGAGCTCCTATAATTCACCCCTCCACTTT
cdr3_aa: CASSPQKSSYNSPLHF

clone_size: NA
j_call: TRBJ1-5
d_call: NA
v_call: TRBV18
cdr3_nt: TGTGCCAGCTCCCTCACAGGGATCGGTGATCAGCCCCAGCATTTT
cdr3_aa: CASSLTGIGDQPQHF

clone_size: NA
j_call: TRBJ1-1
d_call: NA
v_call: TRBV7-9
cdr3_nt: TGTGCCAGCAGCTTACTCGACGGCCCGAACACTGAAGCTTTCTTT
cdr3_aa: CASSLLDGPNTEAFF

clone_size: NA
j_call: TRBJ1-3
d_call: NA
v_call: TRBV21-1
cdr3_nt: TGTGCCAGGGGGTCGGGAAACACCATATATTTT
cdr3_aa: CARGSGNTIYF

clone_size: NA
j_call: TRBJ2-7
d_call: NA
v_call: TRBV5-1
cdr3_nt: TGCGCCAGCAGCTTGGGGGTAGGGGGAACCTACGAGCAGTACTTC
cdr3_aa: CASSLGVGGTYEQYF

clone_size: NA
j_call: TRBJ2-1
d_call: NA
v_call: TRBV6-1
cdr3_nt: TGTGCCAGCAAGTTAGGGCAGCTACACACTGAGCAGTTCTTC
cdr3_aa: CASKLGQLHTEQFF

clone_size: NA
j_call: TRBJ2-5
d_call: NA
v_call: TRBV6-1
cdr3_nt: TGTGCCAGCAGTGAAGCTTGGACTACCGAGACCCAGTACTTC
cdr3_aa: CASSEAWTTETQYF

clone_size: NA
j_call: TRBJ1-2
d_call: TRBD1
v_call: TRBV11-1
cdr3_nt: TGTGCCAGCAGCCGGACAGGGGGGGAGCACTATGGCTACACCTTC
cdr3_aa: CASSRTGGEHYGYTF

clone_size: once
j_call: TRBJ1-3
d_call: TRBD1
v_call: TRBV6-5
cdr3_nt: TGTGCCAGCAGTTACGACAGGGGGCAGGGAAACACCATATATTTT
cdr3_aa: CASSYDRGQGNTIYF

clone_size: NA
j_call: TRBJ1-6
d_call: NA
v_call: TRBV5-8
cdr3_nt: TGTGCCAGCAGCAACAGGGTTTTCAGCTCCTATAATTCACCCCTCCACTTT
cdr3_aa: CASSNRVFSSYNSPLHF

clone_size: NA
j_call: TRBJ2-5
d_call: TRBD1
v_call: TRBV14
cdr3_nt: TGTGCCAGCAGCCAAGGGGGACAGGGGGCCCAAGAGACCCAGTACTTC
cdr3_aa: CASSQGGQGAQETQYF

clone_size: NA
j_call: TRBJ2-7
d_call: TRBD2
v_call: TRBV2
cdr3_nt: TGTGCCAGCAGTGTGGGAGCGGGGGGCCACGAGCAGTACTTC
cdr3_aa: CASSVGAGGHEQYF

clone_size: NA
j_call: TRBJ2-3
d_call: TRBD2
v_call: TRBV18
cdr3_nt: TGTGCCAGCTCACCACATACCCTGGCTAGCGGGATAATCACAGATACGCAGTATTTT
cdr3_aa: CASSPHTLASGIITDTQYF

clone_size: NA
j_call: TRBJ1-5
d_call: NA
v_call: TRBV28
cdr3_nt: TGTGCCAGCAGTTCCCGGTTCGCAGTCAGCAATAGCAATCAGCCCCAGCATTTT
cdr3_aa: CASSSRFAVSNSNQPQHF

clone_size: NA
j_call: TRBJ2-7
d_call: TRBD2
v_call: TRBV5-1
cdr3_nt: TGCGCCAGCAGCTTGCTAGCGGTTTCCTACGAGCAGTACTTC
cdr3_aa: CASSLLAVSYEQYF

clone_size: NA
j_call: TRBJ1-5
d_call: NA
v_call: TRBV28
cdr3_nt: TGTGCCAGCAGTTCCGTCTGGAAGGGAGTTAGCACGGGCAATCAGCCCCAGCATTTT
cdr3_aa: CASSSVWKGVSTGNQPQHF

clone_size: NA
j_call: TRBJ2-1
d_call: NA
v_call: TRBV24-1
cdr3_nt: TGTGCCACCAGTCCCTGGCTGGGCCTCTACAATGAGCAGTTCTTC
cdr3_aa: CATSPWLGLYNEQFF

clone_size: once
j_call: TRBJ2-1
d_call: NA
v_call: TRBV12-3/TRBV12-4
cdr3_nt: TGTGCCAGCAGTTACGCGGGGGCGGCTGAGCAGTTCTTC
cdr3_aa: CASSYAGAAEQFF

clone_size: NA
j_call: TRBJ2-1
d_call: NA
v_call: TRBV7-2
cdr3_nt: TGTGCCAGCAGCTTAGATAGCCTAGCCTACAATGAGCAGTTCTTC
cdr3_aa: CASSLDSLAYNEQFF

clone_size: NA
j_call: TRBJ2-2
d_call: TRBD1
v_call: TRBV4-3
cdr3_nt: TGCGCCAGCAGCCAAGTAGGGACAGCCAACACCGGGGAGCTGTTTTTT
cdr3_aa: CASSQVGTANTGELFF

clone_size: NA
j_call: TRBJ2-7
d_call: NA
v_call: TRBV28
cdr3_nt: TGTGCCAGCAGTTTTGGCGCCAACTCCTACGAGCAGTACTTC
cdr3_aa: CASSFGANSYEQYF

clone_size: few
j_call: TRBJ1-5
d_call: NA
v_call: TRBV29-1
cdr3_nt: TGCAGCGTTCTTGGGGGGCTCGGGCAGCCCCAGCATTTT
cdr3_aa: CSVLGGLGQPQHF

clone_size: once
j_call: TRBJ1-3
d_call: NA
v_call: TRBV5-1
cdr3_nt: TGCGCCAGCAGCTTGCGCGGCTCTGGAAACACCATATATTTT
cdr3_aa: CASSLRGSGNTIYF

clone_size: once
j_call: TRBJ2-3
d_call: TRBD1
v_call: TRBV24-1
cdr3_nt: TGTGCCACCAGTGGAGGACAGGGGGCCAGCACAGATACGCAGTATTTT
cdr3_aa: CATSGGQGASTDTQYF

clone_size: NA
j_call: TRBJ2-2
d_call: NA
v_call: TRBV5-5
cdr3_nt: TGTGCCAGCAGCTCCGGGACGGCGAACACCGGGGAGCTGTTTTTT
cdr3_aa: CASSSGTANTGELFF

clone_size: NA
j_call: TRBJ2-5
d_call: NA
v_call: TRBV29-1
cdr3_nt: TGCAGCGTTGAGGTGGGAGAGACCCAGTACTTC
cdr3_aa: CSVEVGETQYF

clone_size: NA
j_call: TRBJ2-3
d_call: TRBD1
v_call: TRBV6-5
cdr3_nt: TGTGCCAGCAGCCCGGGACAGGGTAGCACAGATACGCAGTATTTT
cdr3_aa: CASSPGQGSTDTQYF

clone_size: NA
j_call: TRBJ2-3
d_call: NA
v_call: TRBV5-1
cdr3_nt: TGCGCCAGCAGCTTTCGGGTGGAAACAGATACGCAGTATTTT
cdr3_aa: CASSFRVETDTQYF

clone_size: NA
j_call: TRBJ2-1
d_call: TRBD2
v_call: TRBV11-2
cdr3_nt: TGTGCCAGCAGCCCAACAGGGACACAGGGACTAGCGGGGCAGAATGAGCAGTTCTTC
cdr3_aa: CASSPTGTQGLAGQNEQFF

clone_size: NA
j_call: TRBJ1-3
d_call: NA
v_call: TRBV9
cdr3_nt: TGTGCCAGCAGCGACGGCAGTAGAAGCCGCTCTGGAAACACCATATATTTT
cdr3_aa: CASSDGSRSRSGNTIYF

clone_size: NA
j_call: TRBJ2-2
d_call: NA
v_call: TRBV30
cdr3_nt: TGTGCCTGGAGTTCGGGCACCGGGGAGCTGTTTTTT
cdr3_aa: CAWSSGTGELFF

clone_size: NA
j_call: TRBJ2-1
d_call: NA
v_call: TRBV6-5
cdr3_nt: TGTGCCAGCAGCGGCTCAGGGGCTACTTACAATGAGCAGTTCTTC
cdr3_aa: CASSGSGATYNEQFF

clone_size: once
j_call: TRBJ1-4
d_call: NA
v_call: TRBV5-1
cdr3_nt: TGCGCCAGCAGCTTGATCGCAGGGGCGGACGAAAAACTGTTTTTT
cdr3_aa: CASSLIAGADEKLFF

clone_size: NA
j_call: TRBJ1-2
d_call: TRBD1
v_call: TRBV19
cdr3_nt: TGTGCCAGTAGTAGGACAGGAGGAACGTCCTATGGCTACACCTTC
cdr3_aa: CASSRTGGTSYGYTF

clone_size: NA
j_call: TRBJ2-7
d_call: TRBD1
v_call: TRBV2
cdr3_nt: TGTGCCAGCGGGAGGACAGGGGTGGGCGAGCAGTACTTC
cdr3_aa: CASGRTGVGEQYF

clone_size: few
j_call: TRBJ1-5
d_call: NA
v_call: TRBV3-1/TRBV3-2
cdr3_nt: TGTGCCAGCAGCCAGAAGGGGATCGATCAGCCCCAGCATTTT
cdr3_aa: CASSQKGIDQPQHF

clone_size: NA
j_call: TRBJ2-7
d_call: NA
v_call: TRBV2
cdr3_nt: TGTGCCAGCAGTGAACAGACTGGGACCTACGAGCAGTACTTC
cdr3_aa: CASSEQTGTYEQYF

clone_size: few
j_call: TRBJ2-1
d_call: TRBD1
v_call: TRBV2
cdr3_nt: TGTGCCAGCACCGCGACAGGGGCCTACAATGAGCAGTTCTTC
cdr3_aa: CASTATGAYNEQFF

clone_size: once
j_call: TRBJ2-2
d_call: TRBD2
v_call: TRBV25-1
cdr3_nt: TGTGCCAGCAGCAGGCGGGAGTTTGGCACCGGGGAGCTGTTTTTT
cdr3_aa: CASSRREFGTGELFF

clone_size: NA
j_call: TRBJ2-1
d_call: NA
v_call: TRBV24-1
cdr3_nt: TGTGCCACCAGTGACTTCACAGGGTCCACTGAGCAGTTCTTC
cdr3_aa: CATSDFTGSTEQFF

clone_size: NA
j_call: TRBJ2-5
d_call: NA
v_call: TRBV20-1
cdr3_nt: TGCAGTGCTAGAGGCCCAGAGACCCAGTACTTC
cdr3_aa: CSARGPETQYF

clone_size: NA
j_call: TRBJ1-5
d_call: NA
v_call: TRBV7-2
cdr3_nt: TGTGCCAGCAGCTTAATGGGAGGAAGCAATCAGCCCCAGCATTTT
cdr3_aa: CASSLMGGSNQPQHF

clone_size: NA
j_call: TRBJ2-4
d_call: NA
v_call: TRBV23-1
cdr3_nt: TGCGCCAGCAGTCAATCGAAGGAACAGACTAACATTCAGTACTTC
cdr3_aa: CASSQSKEQTNIQYF

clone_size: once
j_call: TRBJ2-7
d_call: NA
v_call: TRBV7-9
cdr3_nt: TGTGCCAGCACCTTCCTAAGGGGTGGGCCTGAGCAGTACTTC
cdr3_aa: CASTFLRGGPEQYF

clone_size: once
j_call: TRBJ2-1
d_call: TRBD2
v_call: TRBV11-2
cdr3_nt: TGTGCCAGCAGCCCTGGACTAGCGGGTTCTTCGGGGCAGTTCTTC
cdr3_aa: CASSPGLAGSSGQFF

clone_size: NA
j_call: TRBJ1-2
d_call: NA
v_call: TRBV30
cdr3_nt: TGTGCCTGGATACCCCTTATTGGTTCAGACAACTATGGCTACACCTTC
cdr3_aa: CAWIPLIGSDNYGYTF

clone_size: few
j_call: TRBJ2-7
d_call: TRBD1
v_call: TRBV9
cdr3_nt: TGTGCCAGCAGCACCAGCATAGGACAGGGGCGCGGGGAGCAGTACTTC
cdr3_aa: CASSTSIGQGRGEQYF

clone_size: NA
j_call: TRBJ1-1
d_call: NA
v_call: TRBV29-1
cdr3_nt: TGCAGCGTGCGTATGGGCCGGACTGAAGCTTTCTTT
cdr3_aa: CSVRMGRTEAFF

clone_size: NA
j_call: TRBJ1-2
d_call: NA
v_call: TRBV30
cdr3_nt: TGTGCCTGGAATACGGGACTGGGTAACTATGGCTACACCTTC
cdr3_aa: CAWNTGLGNYGYTF

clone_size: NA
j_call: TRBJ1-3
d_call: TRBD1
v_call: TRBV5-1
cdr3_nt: TGCGCCAGCAGCGAGGGACAGGGGATGACCGGAAACACCATATATTTT
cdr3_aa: CASSEGQGMTGNTIYF

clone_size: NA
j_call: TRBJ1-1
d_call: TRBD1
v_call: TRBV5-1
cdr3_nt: TGCGCCAGCAGCTTGGCCACAGGGGCGAACACTGAAGCTTTCTTT
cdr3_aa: CASSLATGANTEAFF